These T cell receptor beta chains were read from a single sample in a study of cytomegalovirus exposure and HLA in healthy donors. The data were produced by immunoSEQ multiplex PCR, yet TCRdb's version contains in-frame clones alone and is incomplete. The sample consists of around 140,000 clones, 75% to 90% of them appearing once. Sequencing was performed on PBMCs. These receptors came from a woman in her fifties or sixties in good health and CMV-seropositive. CDR3s include the opening cysteine and the closing phenylalanine or tryptophan. The order of the fields is V gene, J gene, D gene, clone size, CDR3 protein, CDR3 DNA. The D gene is left open where the match is weak. Where a row states a size, it is once, few, many or the class of an expanded clone; other rows omit it.

V: TRBV5-1
J: TRBJ2-1
D: NA
size: NA
CDR3: CASRTDQDYEQFF
DNA: TGCGCCAGCAGGACAGACCAGGATTATGAGCAGTTCTTC

V: TRBV6-5
J: TRBJ2-7
D: NA
size: NA
CDR3: CASSPTLVPYEQYF
DNA: TGTGCCAGCAGTCCTACACTAGTACCCTACGAGCAGTACTTC

V: TRBV7-6
J: TRBJ2-1
D: TRBD2
size: NA
CDR3: CASSSPAGGPGEQFF
DNA: TGTGCCAGTTCCTCCCCAGCGGGGGGGCCGGGTGAGCAGTTCTTC

V: TRBV15
J: TRBJ1-4
D: TRBD1
size: NA
CDR3: CATSRDRDREKLFF
DNA: TGTGCCACCAGCAGGGACAGGGATCGCGAAAAACTGTTTTTT

V: TRBV7-8
J: TRBJ2-1
D: TRBD1
size: NA
CDR3: CASRRTGAGEQFF
DNA: TGTGCCAGCAGACGGACAGGGGCGGGGGAGCAGTTCTTC

V: TRBV6-6
J: TRBJ2-1
D: TRBD2
size: NA
CDR3: CASSRGSPGNEQFF
DNA: TGTGCCAGCTCCCGCGGGAGCCCCGGGAATGAGCAGTTCTTC

V: TRBV5-1
J: TRBJ2-7
D: NA
size: NA
CDR3: CASSAQGSEQYF
DNA: TGCGCCAGCAGCGCACAGGGAAGCGAGCAGTACTTC

V: TRBV7-9
J: TRBJ1-1
D: TRBD1
size: few
CDR3: CASSLGGQGATEAFF
DNA: TGTGCCAGCAGCTTAGGAGGACAGGGGGCGACTGAAGCTTTCTTT

V: TRBV7-2
J: TRBJ2-3
D: TRBD1
size: NA
CDR3: CASTPGQGTDTQYF
DNA: TGTGCCAGCACCCCGGGACAGGGAACAGATACGCAGTATTTT

V: TRBV28
J: TRBJ2-5
D: NA
size: NA
CDR3: CASSFRQYQETQYF
DNA: TGTGCCAGCAGTTTCCGACAGTATCAAGAGACCCAGTACTTC

V: TRBV7-2
J: TRBJ2-2
D: TRBD1
size: NA
CDR3: CASSHRGGWDTGELFF
DNA: TGTGCCAGCAGCCACCGAGGGGGCTGGGACACCGGGGAGCTGTTTTTT

V: TRBV12-5
J: TRBJ1-2
D: NA
size: NA
CDR3: CASGLAGSLYGYTF
DNA: TGTGCTAGTGGTTTGGCAGGGTCTCTCTATGGCTACACCTTC

V: TRBV11-2
J: TRBJ2-3
D: TRBD2
size: once
CDR3: CASNPTLAGAIDTQYF
DNA: TGTGCCAGCAACCCCACCCTAGCGGGAGCGATAGATACGCAGTATTTT

V: TRBV7-9
J: TRBJ1-2
D: NA
size: NA
CDR3: CASSLYRPLDGYTF
DNA: TGTGCCAGCAGCTTATACAGGCCCCTGGATGGCTACACCTTC

V: TRBV21-1
J: TRBJ2-7
D: NA
size: NA
CDR3: CASSARDRYEQYF
DNA: TGTGCCAGCAGCGCACGAGACAGGTACGAGCAGTACTTC

V: TRBV18
J: TRBJ2-5
D: NA
size: NA
CDR3: CASSPLYQETQYF
DNA: TGTGCCAGCTCACCCCTGTACCAAGAGACCCAGTACTTC

V: TRBV6-6
J: TRBJ1-5
D: NA
size: NA
CDR3: CASSKQGRDQPQHF
DNA: TGTGCCAGCAGTAAACAGGGTAGGGATCAGCCCCAGCATTTT

V: TRBV19
J: TRBJ1-1
D: TRBD1
size: NA
CDR3: CASKNSYPGQVMNTEAFF
DNA: TGTGCCAGCAAAAATTCTTATCCGGGACAGGTGATGAACACTGAAGCTTTCTTT

V: TRBV2
J: TRBJ2-5
D: TRBD2
size: NA
CDR3: CASSEARLAGAETQYF
DNA: TGTGCCAGCAGTGAAGCGCGGCTAGCGGGAGCCGAGACCCAGTACTTC

V: TRBV11-1
J: TRBJ2-4
D: TRBD1
size: NA
CDR3: CASSADRDKNIQYF
DNA: TGTGCCAGCAGCGCGGACAGGGACAAAAACATTCAGTACTTC

V: TRBV2
J: TRBJ2-3
D: NA
size: NA
CDR3: CASSFTREDTQYF
DNA: TGTGCCAGCAGTTTTACTAGGGAAGATACGCAGTATTTT

V: TRBV5-1
J: TRBJ1-2
D: NA
size: NA
CDR3: CASSRAATVNYGYTF
DNA: TGCGCCAGCAGCAGGGCCGCGACAGTTAACTATGGCTACACCTTC

V: TRBV27
J: TRBJ2-3
D: TRBD2
size: once
CDR3: CASTYAAGVRGDTQYF
DNA: TGTGCCAGCACTTACGCAGCGGGAGTGAGGGGAGATACGCAGTATTTT

V: TRBV7-7
J: TRBJ2-1
D: TRBD2
size: NA
CDR3: CASSPKAGAGYNEQFF
DNA: TGTGCTAGCAGCCCGAAAGCGGGAGCAGGGTACAATGAGCAGTTCTTC

V: TRBV6-5
J: TRBJ2-3
D: TRBD2
size: NA
CDR3: CASRNSGARTDTQYF
DNA: TGTGCCAGCAGAAACAGCGGGGCCAGGACAGATACGCAGTATTTT

V: TRBV30
J: TRBJ2-7
D: NA
size: NA
CDR3: CAWSGEASGYEQYF
DNA: TGTGCCTGGAGTGGGGAAGCTTCGGGATACGAGCAGTACTTC

V: TRBV2
J: TRBJ1-1
D: TRBD1
size: NA
CDR3: CASNQQGWSTEAFF
DNA: TGTGCCAGCAACCAACAGGGGTGGAGCACTGAAGCTTTCTTT

V: TRBV20-1
J: TRBJ1-1
D: NA
size: once
CDR3: CSASRQMGAFF
DNA: TGCAGTGCTAGCCGACAGATGGGGGCTTTCTTT

V: TRBV10-1
J: TRBJ2-1
D: NA
size: NA
CDR3: CASSEVSGQWDNEQFF
DNA: TGCGCCAGCAGTGAGGTGTCAGGGCAGTGGGACAATGAGCAGTTCTTC

V: TRBV7-2
J: TRBJ1-2
D: TRBD1
size: NA
CDR3: CASSLGQGASYGYTF
DNA: TGTGCCAGCAGCTTAGGGCAGGGGGCTAGCTATGGCTACACCTTC

V: TRBV6-6
J: TRBJ2-1
D: TRBD2
size: NA
CDR3: CASSYPTSTSTSEQFF
DNA: TGTGCCAGCAGTTACCCGACTAGCACCTCCACATCTGAGCAGTTCTTC

V: TRBV5-4
J: TRBJ2-2
D: NA
size: NA
CDR3: CASSPYGGAIGELFF
DNA: TGTGCCAGCAGCCCTTATGGGGGGGCAATCGGGGAGCTGTTTTTT

V: TRBV28
J: TRBJ2-7
D: NA
size: once
CDR3: CASSLPAEISYEQYF
DNA: TGTGCCAGCAGTTTGCCCGCGGAGATCTCCTACGAGCAGTACTTC

V: TRBV7-8
J: TRBJ2-7
D: NA
size: NA
CDR3: CASSLDWGRYEQYF
DNA: TGTGCCAGCAGCTTAGACTGGGGGAGGTACGAGCAGTACTTC

V: TRBV5-1
J: TRBJ2-1
D: TRBD2
size: NA
CDR3: CASSLEVGGRGSIYNEQFF
DNA: TGCGCCAGCAGCTTGGAGGTCGGGGGGAGAGGATCTATCTACAATGAGCAGTTCTTC

V: TRBV7-2
J: TRBJ2-2
D: NA
size: NA
CDR3: CASSLNRDMRELFF
DNA: TGTGCCAGCAGCTTAAACCGGGACATGAGGGAGCTGTTTTTT

V: TRBV10-3
J: TRBJ2-7
D: TRBD1
size: NA
CDR3: CAISESGPRPGQGYSYEQYF
DNA: TGTGCCATCAGTGAGTCAGGACCCCGCCCGGGACAGGGATACTCCTACGAGCAGTACTTC

V: TRBV28
J: TRBJ1-3
D: NA
size: NA
CDR3: CASSRGPYSSGNTIYF
DNA: TGTGCCAGCAGTAGGGGTCCATATAGCTCTGGAAACACCATATATTTT

V: TRBV6-1
J: TRBJ2-7
D: TRBD1
size: NA
CDR3: CASSDLRRGPSYEQYF
DNA: TGTGCCAGCAGTGATTTAAGAAGGGGGCCCTCCTACGAGCAGTACTTC

V: TRBV11-2
J: TRBJ2-2
D: TRBD1
size: NA
CDR3: CASSSPRQGGTTGELFF
DNA: TGTGCCAGCAGCTCGCCCAGACAGGGTGGTACGACCGGGGAGCTGTTTTTT

V: TRBV4-1
J: TRBJ1-1
D: NA
size: NA
CDR3: CASSQVVDTEAFF
DNA: TGCGCCAGCAGCCAAGTAGTTGACACTGAAGCTTTCTTT

V: TRBV28
J: TRBJ2-7
D: TRBD2
size: once
CDR3: CASETSGLGYEQYF
DNA: TGTGCCAGCGAAACTAGCGGCCTTGGATACGAGCAGTACTTC

V: TRBV29-1
J: TRBJ2-3
D: TRBD2
size: NA
CDR3: CSVEGYQPAGGGDTQYF
DNA: TGCAGCGTTGAAGGGTATCAACCGGCTGGCGGGGGGGATACGCAGTATTTT

V: TRBV5-1
J: TRBJ2-7
D: NA
size: NA
CDR3: CASSLGAGRREQYF
DNA: TGCGCCAGCAGCTTGGGGGCCGGGAGACGCGAGCAGTACTTC

V: TRBV6-6
J: TRBJ1-1
D: NA
size: NA
CDR3: CASSYEGAEAFF
DNA: TGTGCCAGCAGTTACGAGGGGGCTGAAGCTTTCTTT

V: TRBV7-2
J: TRBJ1-1
D: NA
size: NA
CDR3: CASSFQSRDTEAFF
DNA: TGTGCCAGCAGCTTCCAAAGTAGAGACACTGAAGCTTTCTTT

V: TRBV21-1
J: TRBJ1-1
D: NA
size: once
CDR3: CASASPRGDREGTNTEAFF
DNA: TGTGCCAGCGCCTCTCCCCGGGGGGACAGGGAAGGTACGAACACTGAAGCTTTCTTT

V: TRBV6-4
J: TRBJ2-7
D: NA
size: NA
CDR3: CASRTAQGIYEQYF
DNA: TGTGCCAGCAGGACGGCTCAGGGGATCTACGAGCAGTACTTC

V: TRBV13
J: TRBJ2-7
D: TRBD2
size: NA
CDR3: CASSSREGLREQYF
DNA: TGTGCCAGCAGCTCCCGGGAGGGCCTACGGGAGCAGTACTTC

V: TRBV7-9
J: TRBJ1-5
D: TRBD1
size: few
CDR3: CSSSFDRAGDQPQHF
DNA: TGTTCCAGCAGCTTTGACAGGGCAGGGGATCAGCCCCAGCATTTT

V: TRBV2
J: TRBJ2-3
D: NA
size: NA
CDR3: CASRRSTDTQYF
DNA: TGTGCCAGCAGGCGAAGCACAGATACGCAGTATTTT

V: TRBV27
J: TRBJ2-1
D: TRBD1
size: NA
CDR3: CASRKDRVQPYNEQFF
DNA: TGTGCCAGCAGAAAGGACAGGGTCCAACCCTACAATGAGCAGTTCTTC

V: TRBV19
J: TRBJ1-4
D: NA
size: once
CDR3: CASSRGHTTTNEKLFF
DNA: TGTGCCAGTAGTAGGGGCCACACCACAACTAATGAAAAACTGTTTTTT

V: TRBV7-2
J: TRBJ1-4
D: NA
size: once
CDR3: CASSLGLTREKLFF
DNA: TGTGCCAGCAGCCTCGGACTAACAAGGGAAAAACTGTTTTTT

V: TRBV5-1
J: TRBJ2-4
D: TRBD2
size: NA
CDR3: CANPLRGGGGSKNIQYF
DNA: TGCGCCAATCCTCTCCGAGGCGGGGGGGGATCCAAAAACATTCAGTACTTC

V: TRBV30
J: TRBJ1-4
D: NA
size: NA
CDR3: CAWTGGWTNEKLFF
DNA: TGTGCCTGGACTGGGGGCTGGACTAATGAAAAACTGTTTTTT

V: TRBV30
J: TRBJ1-2
D: NA
size: few
CDR3: CAWSENRVGGYTF
DNA: TGTGCCTGGAGTGAGAACAGGGTCGGCGGCTACACCTTC

V: TRBV7-9
J: TRBJ2-3
D: TRBD2
size: few
CDR3: CASSPGLAASVTQYF
DNA: TGTGCCAGCAGCCCGGGACTAGCAGCGAGTGTAACGCAGTATTTT

V: TRBV19
J: TRBJ1-1
D: NA
size: few
CDR3: CASSGGTFEAFF
DNA: TGTGCCAGTAGTGGGGGGACGTTTGAAGCTTTCTTT